What follows are 21 T cell receptor beta chains derived from one specimen sequenced in a study of T-cell reconstitution after alpha-beta-depleted transplantation in children. A TCRbeta library incorporating unique molecular identifiers was prepared. In TCRdb, the PCR reads were re-called with MiXCR into one record per CDR3 protein. This table has 200,000 to 250,000 distinct CDR3 sequences, about 12% appearing once. Sample: PBMCs from the stem cell graft donor, taken from the stem cell graft. These TCRs come from a human donor who donated a stem cell graft to a child with acute lymphoblastic leukemia.

This clonotype was detected ten times or more. The chain recombines TRBV12-3 or TRBV12-4 with TRBJ1-5; TRBD1 matches 11 bases. There are 15 residues in the CDR3. The trim removed 5 bases at V and 6 bases at J, leaving 6 bases unmatched. The CDR3 region has the DNA TGTGCCAGCAGTACGGGACAGGGGGGATCTCAGCCCCAGCATTTT. Translation gives CASSTGQGGSQPQHF.

This clonotype occurred many times. This sequence joins TRBV7-2 and TRBJ2-5, with TRBD1 identical over 7 bases. The length of the CDR3 is 15 residues. Germline V gene lookup returns CDR1 SGHTA and CDR2 FQGNSA. J lost 2 bases, V lost 4 bases, and 7 bases had no gene match. The CDR3 DNA sequence: TGTGCCAGCAGCTACATCTCGACAGGGCAAGAGACCCAGTACTTC. This encodes CASSYISTGQETQYF.

This clonotype was detected only a few times. Written as DNA, the CDR3 is TGTGCCAGCAGAAGAATCACAGGGTCCAATCAGCCCCAGCATTTT. Translated: CASRRITGSNQPQHF. The chain uses TRBV28 and TRBJ1-5, with a possible D match to TRBD1 (6 bases). The CDR3 runs to 15 residues. In germline, CDR1 is MDHEN, CDR2 SYDVKM. V was clipped by 6 bases and J by 3 bases, with 15 bases between them.

This clonotype was recorded many times. This chain uses TRBV29-1 with TRBJ1-1; 8 bases agree with TRBD1. The CDR3 spans 15 residues. V shed 8 bases, J shed 3 bases, and the junction held 14 bases outside the gene matches. Germline V gives CDR1 SQVTM, CDR2 ANQGSEA. The CDR3 protein is CSTCQPLDRDTEAFF. The CDR3, as DNA: TGCAGCACTTGTCAACCCCTGGACAGGGACACTGAAGCTTTCTTT.

This clonotype was detected ten times or more. The chain employs TRBV7-9 and TRBJ2-3; D is possibly TRBD1 (6 bases). The CDR3 is made up of 16 amino acids. Trimming pared 1 base from V and 0 bases from J, leaving 11 bases between. Germline values: CDR1 SEHNR, CDR2 FQNEAQ (reference sequence). In DNA, the CDR3 is TGTGCCAGCAGCTTAGGACAGGCCTTAAGCACAGATACGCAGTATTTT. Encoded protein: CASSLGQALSTDTQYF.

The chain carries TRBV2 and TRBJ2-1; D remains unclear. The V and J ends lost 3 bases and 4 bases respectively, with 7 bases between them. This CDR3 region has 13 residues. The germline CDR1 and CDR2 sequences are SNHLY and FYNNEI. The CDR3 nucleotides are TGTGCCAGCAGTGAGTCGAAATACAATGAGCAGTTCTTC. It specifies CASSESKYNEQFF.

This clonotype was picked up many times. This rearrangement joins TRBV5-1 to TRBJ2-6, with 7 bases fitting TRBD1. Per the germline V gene, CDR1 is SGHRS and CDR2 is YFSETQ. V was pared by 5 bases and J by 2 bases, with 7 bases of the junction left unmatched. The CDR3 spans 16 residues. CDR3 in amino acids: CASRPTGKAGANVLTF. CDR3 in DNA: TGCGCCAGCAGGCCGACAGGGAAAGCTGGGGCCAACGTCCTGACTTTC.

This clonotype has a count of ten or more. The rearrangement joins TRBV5-1 to TRBJ2-2; 9 bases align to TRBD2. The CDR3 spans 16 residues. Unmatched junction bases numbered 4, after V lost 0 bases and J lost 4 bases. Looked up from germline, CDR1 is SGHRS and CDR2 is YFSETQ. Written as DNA, the CDR3 is TGCGCCAGCAGCTTGGTTCAGCGGGAGGTCACCGGGGAGCTGTTTTTT. This sequence encodes CASSLVQREVTGELFF.

This clonotype has at least ten counts. The chain combines TRBV3-1 with TRBJ2-3, with TRBD1 matching over 8 bases. This CDR3 region has 16 residues. CDR1 is LGHDT, CDR2 YNNKEL, per germline (reference sequence). The ends lost 0 bases at V and 5 bases at J; junction bases unmatched: 7. CDR3 bases: TGTGCCAGCAGCCAAGAATACAGGGGGAGGAAAGATACGCAGTATTTT. Its protein product is CASSQEYRGRKDTQYF.

The chain combines TRBV7-6 with TRBJ2-2; 8 positions match TRBD1. The CDR3 has 15 residues. Looked up from germline, CDR1 is SGHVS and CDR2 is FNYEAQ. J was trimmed by 4 bases and V by 5 bases; bases with no gene match: 6. CDR3 sequence: CASSLGQGSTGELFF. The CDR3 DNA reads as TGTGCCAGCAGCCTCGGACAGGGATCCACCGGGGAGCTGTTTTTT.

This clonotype was counted ten times or more. The chain couples TRBV12-3 or TRBV12-4 to TRBJ2-5, with 7 bases lining up with TRBD1. V dropped 3 bases and J dropped 5; count of bases not matched to a gene: 15. CDR3 length: 17 amino acids. The CDR3: CASSLKVRQGARETQYF. As DNA, the CDR3 is TGTGCCAGCAGTTTGAAAGTTCGACAGGGCGCTCGGGAGACCCAGTACTTC.

The gene calls are TRBV5-1 and TRBJ1-4; TRBD1 might be the D (5 bases). Trimming pared 1 base from V and 8 bases from J, leaving 15 bases between. Germline loops: CDR1 SGHRS, CDR2 YFSETQ. This CDR3 has 15 residues. The CDR3 spells CASSLIGGETEKLFF. For the CDR3, the DNA is TGCGCCAGCAGCTTGATCGGGGGGGAAACCGAAAAACTGTTTTTT.

This clonotype showed up many times. An end of the junction differs from the germline gene, which may be a read error. This chain links TRBV5-6 with TRBJ2-3; D gene ambiguous. The CDR3 runs 11 residues. Germline CDR1 is SGHDT and CDR2 is YYEEEE. DNA of the CDR3: TGTGCCAGCAGCGTCGACTGGAAATGGCATTTT. Its translation is CASSVDWKWHF. The entire variable domain, with the rest obtained from reference TRBV5-6 and TRBJ2-3, is as follows: DAGVTQSPTHLIKTRGQQVTLRCSPKSGHDTVSWYQQALGQGPQFIFQYYEEEERQRGNFPDRFSGHQFPNYSSELNVNALLLGDSALYLCASSVDWKWHFGPGTRLTVL.

This clonotype was seen a handful of times. The gene calls are TRBV6-1 and TRBJ1-5, with TRBD1 identical over 7 bases. The CDR3 contains 17 residues. Germline V lookup: CDR1 MNHNS, CDR2 SASEGT. Trimming removed 4 bases from V and 0 bases from J; junction bases left unmatched: 9. The CDR3 nucleotides read TGTGCCAGCAGTGGGAGACAGGGATCCTATAGCAATCAGCCCCAGCATTTT. Residues: CASSGRQGSYSNQPQHF.

This clonotype was detected ten times or more. The chain combines TRBV9 with TRBJ1-2, with no clear D. Trimming took 1 base from V and 4 from J, leaving 14 bases between them. This CDR3 is 15 amino acids long. The germline V gene encodes CDR1 SGDLS and CDR2 YYNGEE. CDR3 coding DNA: TGTGCCAGCAGCGTAAGCTACGGGGTTGTCTATGGCTACACCTTC. It is translated as CASSVSYGVVYGYTF.

This clonotype was detected many times. The chain joins TRBV20-1 to TRBJ2-4; the D call may be TRBD1 or TRBD2 (6 bases each). The germline V gene has CDR1 DFQATT and CDR2 SNEGSKA (reference sequence). Trimming pared 6 bases from V and 5 bases from J, leaving 11 bases between. The CDR3 covers 12 residues. The CDR3 here is CSAGGRQNIQYF. CDR3 nucleotides: TGCAGTGCCGGGGGCAGACAAAACATTCAGTACTTC.

The sample holds many counts of this clonotype. The chain carries TRBV10-3 and TRBJ1-4; maybe TRBD1 (5 bases). Trimming took 6 bases from V and 8 from J, leaving 10 bases between them. This CDR3 has 12 residues. Germline CDR1 and CDR2: ENHRY and SYGVKD. CDR3 sequence: CAISREREKLFF. CDR3 DNA sequence: TGTGCCATCAGCAGGGAGAGGGAAAAACTGTTTTTT.

This clonotype was detected a few times. The chain joins TRBV7-2 to TRBJ2-7; D remains ambiguous. The germline CDR1 and CDR2 sequences are SGHTA and FQGNSA. This CDR3 contains 13 residues. The V end lost 6 bases, the J end lost 4 bases, and 13 bases lay between the germline ends. CDR3 sequence: CASSTEVRYEQYF. The CDR3 region has the DNA TGTGCCAGCAGTACAGAGGTGAGGTACGAGCAGTACTTC.

This clonotype occurred many times. The rearrangement uses TRBV9 and TRBJ2-3, with a possible D match to TRBD1 (5 bases). Trimming removed 3 bases at V and 0 bases at J, with 17 bases between. This CDR3 has 17 amino acids. The germline gives CDR1 SGDLS, CDR2 YYNGEE. In DNA form, the CDR3 reads TGTGCCAGCAGCGATAACAGGAGAAGCACTAGCACAGATACGCAGTATTTT. Amino acid sequence: CASSDNRRSTSTDTQYF.

This clonotype was detected ten times or more. The V gene is TRBV5-1, the J gene TRBJ1-1; no clear D. Trimming shortened V by 0 bases and J by 4 bases, and 10 bases separated the two germline ends. The CDR3 runs 14 residues. Looked up from germline, CDR1 is SGHRS and CDR2 is YFSETQ. The CDR3 spells CASSLGSGITEAFF. Here the CDR3 DNA reads TGCGCCAGCAGCTTGGGGTCCGGGATCACTGAAGCTTTCTTT. The full variable domain, in which reference TRBV5-1 and TRBJ1-1 provide the parts outside the CDR3, is KAGVTQTPRYLIKTRGQQVTLSCSPISGHRSVSWYQQTPGQGLQFLFEYFSETQRNKGNFPGRFSGRQFSNSRSEMNVSTLELGDSALYLCASSLGSGITEAFFGQGTRLTVV.

There are many counts of this clonotype. The chain is built from TRBV5-1 and TRBJ2-5, with TRBD1 matching over 7 bases. Germline V lookup: CDR1 SGHRS, CDR2 YFSETQ. There are 12 residues in the CDR3. Trimming cost V 2 bases and J 5 bases; bases outside gene matches: 0. The CDR3 region has the DNA TGCGCCAGCAGCTTACAGGGGGAGACCCAGTACTTC. Its translation: CASSLQGETQYF.